This T cell receptor (beta chain) was found in a study of T cells in Graves' hyperthyroidism and ophthalmopathy. General study results and limits: Ophthalmopathy onset followed model prediction by a median around 6.9 months.

Using RNA transcripts as the source, TCR beta CDR3 regions were amplified. The HTBI set primed first-round TCR CDR3 RT-PCR. TCRdb independently ran MiXCR on the multiplex PCR reads; one entry per CDR3 protein. This table has hundreds of thousands of distinct CDR3 sequences, about 15% appearing once. Germline lookup yields CDR1 SGHDT and CDR2 YYEEEE. This CDR3 is 15 amino acids long. Trimming cost V 6 bases and J 0 bases, with 14 bases left between them. This clonotype was detected ten times or more. Antigen: not known. The chain carries TRBV5-6 and TRBJ2-3; TRBD2 might be the D (6 bases). Sequenced: blood. The receptor's source is a man aged 18 to 29 with Graves' ophthalmopathy. CDR3: CASTPVGGSTDTQYF. The CDR3 nucleotides are TGTGCCAGCACTCCGGTAGGAGGGAGCACAGATACGCAGTATTTT.